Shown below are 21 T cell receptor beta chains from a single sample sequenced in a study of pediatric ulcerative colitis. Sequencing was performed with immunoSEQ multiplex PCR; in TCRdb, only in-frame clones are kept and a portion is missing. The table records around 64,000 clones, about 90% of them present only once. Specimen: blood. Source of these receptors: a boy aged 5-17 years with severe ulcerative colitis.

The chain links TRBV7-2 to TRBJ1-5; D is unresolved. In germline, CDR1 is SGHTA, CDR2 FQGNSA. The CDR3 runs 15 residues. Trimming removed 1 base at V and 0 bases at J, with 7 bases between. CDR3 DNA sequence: TGTGCCAGCAGCTTAGGGATAGCTAGCAATCAGCCCCAGCATTTT. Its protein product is CASSLGIASNQPQHF. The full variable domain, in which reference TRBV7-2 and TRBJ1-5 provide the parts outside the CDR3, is GAGVSQSPSNKVTEKGKDVELRCDPISGHTALYWYRQSLGQGLEFLIYFQGNSAPDKSGLPSDRFSAERTGGSVSTLTIQRTQQEDSAVYLCASSLGIASNQPQHFGDGTRLSIL.

Here the CDR3 reads CASSSNPSSEQYF. The CDR3 DNA sequence: TGTGCCAGCAGCTCAAATCCTTCTTCCGAGCAGTACTTC. The chain couples TRBV11-2 to TRBJ2-7; no clear D gene. The CDR3 spans 13 residues. Germline CDR1 is SGHAT and CDR2 is FQNNGV. V lost 4 bases and J 6 bases, leaving 13 bases between the germline ends.

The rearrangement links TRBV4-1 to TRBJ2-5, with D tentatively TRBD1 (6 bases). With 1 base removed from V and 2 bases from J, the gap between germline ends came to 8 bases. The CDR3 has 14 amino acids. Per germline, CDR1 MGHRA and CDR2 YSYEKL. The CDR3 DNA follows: TGCGCCAGCAGCCAAGGGGGGCTACAAGAGACCCAGTACTTC. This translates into CASSQGGLQETQYF.

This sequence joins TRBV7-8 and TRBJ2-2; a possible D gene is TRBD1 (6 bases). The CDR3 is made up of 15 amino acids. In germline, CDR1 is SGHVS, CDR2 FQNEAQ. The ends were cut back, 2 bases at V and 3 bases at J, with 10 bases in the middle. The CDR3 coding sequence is TGTGCCAGCAGCTTATGGTCAGGGGACACCGGGGAGCTGTTTTTT. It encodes CASSLWSGDTGELFF. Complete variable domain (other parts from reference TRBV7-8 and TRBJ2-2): GAGVSQSPRYKVAKRGQDVALRCDPISGHVSLFWYQQALGQGPEFLTYFQNEAQLDKSGLPSDRFFAERPEGSVSTLKIQRTQQEDSAVYLCASSLWSGDTGELFFGEGSRLTVL.

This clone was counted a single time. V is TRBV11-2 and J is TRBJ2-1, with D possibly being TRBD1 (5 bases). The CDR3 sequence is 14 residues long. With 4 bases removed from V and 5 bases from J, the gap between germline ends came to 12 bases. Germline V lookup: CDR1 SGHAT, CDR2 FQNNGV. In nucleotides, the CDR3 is TGTGCCAGCAGCTGGGGCGACCTGGACAATGAGCAGTTCTTC. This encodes CASSWGDLDNEQFF.

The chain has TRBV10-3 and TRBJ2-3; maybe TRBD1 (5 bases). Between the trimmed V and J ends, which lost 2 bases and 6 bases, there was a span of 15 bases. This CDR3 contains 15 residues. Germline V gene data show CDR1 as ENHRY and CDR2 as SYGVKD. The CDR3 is CAISEGAFNLDTQYF. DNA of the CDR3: TGTGCCATCAGTGAGGGGGCTTTTAACCTGGATACGCAGTATTTT.

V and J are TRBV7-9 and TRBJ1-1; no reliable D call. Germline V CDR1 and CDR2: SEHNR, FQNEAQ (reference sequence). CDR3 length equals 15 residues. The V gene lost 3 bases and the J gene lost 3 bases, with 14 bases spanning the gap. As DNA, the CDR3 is TGTGCCAGCAGCTTTGGGGAGGCTATCGACACTGAAGCTTTCTTT. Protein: CASSFGEAIDTEAFF.

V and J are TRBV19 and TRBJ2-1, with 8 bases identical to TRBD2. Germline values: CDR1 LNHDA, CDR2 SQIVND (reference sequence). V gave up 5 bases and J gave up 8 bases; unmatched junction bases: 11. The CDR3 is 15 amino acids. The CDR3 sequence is CASSSPPGGLYEQFF. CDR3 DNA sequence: TGTGCCAGTAGTTCTCCCCCGGGGGGGCTCTATGAGCAGTTCTTC.

The CDR3 here is CASSLMVANNEQFF. The CDR3 nucleotides read TGTGCCAGCAGCTTAATGGTAGCGAACAATGAGCAGTTCTTC. The chain couples TRBV7-8 to TRBJ2-1; the D gene is possibly TRBD2 (5 bases). This CDR3 is built from 14 residues. V was trimmed by 2 bases and J by 5 bases, leaving 10 bases between them. Germline V lookup: CDR1 SGHVS, CDR2 FQNEAQ.

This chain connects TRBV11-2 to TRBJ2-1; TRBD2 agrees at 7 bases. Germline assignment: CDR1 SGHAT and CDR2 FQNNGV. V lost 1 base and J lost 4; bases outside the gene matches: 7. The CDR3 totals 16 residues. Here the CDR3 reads CASSLVAGVKYNEQFF. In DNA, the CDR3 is TGTGCCAGCAGCTTAGTGGCGGGGGTGAAATACAATGAGCAGTTCTTC.

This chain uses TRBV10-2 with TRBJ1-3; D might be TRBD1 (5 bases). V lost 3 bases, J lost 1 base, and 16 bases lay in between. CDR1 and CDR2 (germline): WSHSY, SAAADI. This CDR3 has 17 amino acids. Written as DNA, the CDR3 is TGCGCCAGCAGTGAAGACAGCCCAGGACTTTCTGGAAACACCATATATTTT. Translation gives CASSEDSPGLSGNTIYF.

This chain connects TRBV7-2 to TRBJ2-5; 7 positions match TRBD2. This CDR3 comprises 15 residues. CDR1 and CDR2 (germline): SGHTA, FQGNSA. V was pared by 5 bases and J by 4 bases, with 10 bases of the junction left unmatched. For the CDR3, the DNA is TGTGCCAGCAGCCCGACTGGCGGGAGTAGAGAGACCCAGTACTTC. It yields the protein CASSPTGGSRETQYF.

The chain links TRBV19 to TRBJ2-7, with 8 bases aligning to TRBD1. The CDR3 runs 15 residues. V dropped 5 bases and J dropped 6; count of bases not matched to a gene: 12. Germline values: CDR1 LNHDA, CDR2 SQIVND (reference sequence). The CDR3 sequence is CASSPSGTGGSEQYF. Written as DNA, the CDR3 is TGTGCCAGTAGTCCCTCCGGGACAGGAGGTTCCGAGCAGTACTTC.

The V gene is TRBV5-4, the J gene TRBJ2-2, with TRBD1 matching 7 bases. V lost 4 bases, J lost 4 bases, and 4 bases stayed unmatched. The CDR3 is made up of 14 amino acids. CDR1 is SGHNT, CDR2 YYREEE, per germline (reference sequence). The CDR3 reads CASSEGGPTGELFF. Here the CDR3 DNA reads TGTGCCAGCAGCGAAGGGGGCCCCACCGGGGAGCTGTTTTTT.

The CDR3 nucleotides read TGTGCCAGCGGGGGGACTAGCGGGAACTACGAGCAGTACTTC. As protein: CASGGTSGNYEQYF. The chain recombines TRBV6-8 with TRBJ2-7; 13 bases map to TRBD2. This CDR3 comprises 14 residues. Per germline, CDR1 MNHGY and CDR2 SAAAGT. After removal of 8 bases from V and 3 bases from J, the junction contained 4 bases not matched to a gene.

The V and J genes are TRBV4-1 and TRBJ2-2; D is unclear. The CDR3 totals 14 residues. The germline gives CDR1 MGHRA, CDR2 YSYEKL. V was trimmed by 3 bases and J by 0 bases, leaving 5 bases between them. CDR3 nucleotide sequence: TGCGCCAGCAGCCACTCGGCGAACACCGGGGAGCTGTTTTTT. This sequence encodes CASSHSANTGELFF.

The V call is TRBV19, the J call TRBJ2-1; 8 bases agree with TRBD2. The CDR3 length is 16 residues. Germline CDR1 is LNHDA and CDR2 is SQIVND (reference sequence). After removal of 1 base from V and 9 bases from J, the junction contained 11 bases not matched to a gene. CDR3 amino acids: CASSIAGGQFSSEQFF. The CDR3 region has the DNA TGTGCCAGTAGTATAGCGGGAGGGCAGTTTTCGAGTGAGCAGTTCTTC.

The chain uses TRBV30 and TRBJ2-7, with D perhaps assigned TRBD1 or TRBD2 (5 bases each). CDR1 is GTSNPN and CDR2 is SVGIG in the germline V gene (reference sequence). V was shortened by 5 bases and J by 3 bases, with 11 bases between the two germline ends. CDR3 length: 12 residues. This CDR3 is CAWGTFSYEQYF. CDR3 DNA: TGTGCCTGGGGGACGTTTAGCTACGAGCAGTACTTC.

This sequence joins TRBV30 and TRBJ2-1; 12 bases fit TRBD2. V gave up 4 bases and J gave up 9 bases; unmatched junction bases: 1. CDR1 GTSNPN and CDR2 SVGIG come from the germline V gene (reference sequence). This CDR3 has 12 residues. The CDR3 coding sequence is TGTGCCTGGACTAGCGGGAGGGGTGAGCAGTTCTTC. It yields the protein CAWTSGRGEQFF.

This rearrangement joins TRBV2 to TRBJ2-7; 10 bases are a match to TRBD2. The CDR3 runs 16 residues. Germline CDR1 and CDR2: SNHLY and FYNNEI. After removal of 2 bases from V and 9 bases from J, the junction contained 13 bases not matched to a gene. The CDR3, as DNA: TGTGCCAGCAGTGAACCTTCTACTAGCGGGATGAAGGGGCAGTACTTC. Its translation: CASSEPSTSGMKGQYF.

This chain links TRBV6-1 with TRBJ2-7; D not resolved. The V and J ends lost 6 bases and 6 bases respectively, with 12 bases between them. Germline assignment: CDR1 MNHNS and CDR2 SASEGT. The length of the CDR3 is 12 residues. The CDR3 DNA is TGTGCCAGCAGCTATAAGGTGAGCGAGCAGTACTTC. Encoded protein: CASSYKVSEQYF.